The T cell receptor (beta chain) described here comes from a study of T cell responses to AZD1222 COVID-19 vaccine. Study-level background: Second-dose recipients at about 4 or about 12 weeks were treated as one pooled group. Notes on the study in general: The donor group comprised mostly white British people and more females; the analysis possibly underestimated clonal diversity. Dominant CD4 TCR responses targeted spike regions 160-218 and 743-854. Two AZD1222 doses significantly raised spike-specific TCR breadth and depth over controls.

This table comes from immunoSEQ multiplex PCR, and its TCRdb copy is limited to in-frame clones, with some not included. The data hold about 110,000 clones, with less than 95% observed a single time. About this clone itself: Its antigen is unidentified.

Germline V gives CDR1 MGHRA, CDR2 YSYEKL. This CDR3 is built from 16 residues. V was pared by 2 bases and J by 0 bases, with 4 bases of the junction left unmatched. The genes are TRBV4-1 and TRBJ2-1; 7 bases align to TRBD1. The receptor comes from an adult in good health. The source material was peripheral blood, sampled on day 0 of AZD1222 vaccination. The DNA for the CDR3 is TGCGCCAGCAGCCAAACGACAGGGAGCTCCTACAATGAGCAGTTCTTC. Its protein product is CASSQTTGSSYNEQFF.